The present T cell receptor beta chain was sequenced within a study of T cells after yellow fever vaccination. Study-level findings and limits: From the bulk population, abundant clonotypes could contaminate and appear within FACS-sorted repertoires.

This clonotype was observed a handful of times. Antigen specificity is unknown. Germline trimming cut 1 base from V and 2 bases from J; bases unmatched to any gene: 8. Germline-derived CDR1 and CDR2 are LGHNA and YSLEER. The CDR3 is 16 residues long. Template switching by 5'RACE produced TCR cDNA, adding a universal primer site and UMIs. TCRdb re-derived calls from the 5' RACE reads in MiXCR, one entry per CDR3 protein. The sample carries about 510,000 distinct CDR3 sequences, 21% recorded once. The chain links TRBV4-3 to TRBJ2-7; 7 nucleotides agree with TRBD2. The sequence came from a man aged 18 to 30 who received the YFV17D yellow fever vaccine. The sample was PBMCs, taken 21 days after the first yellow fever vaccination. Here the CDR3 reads CASSQGGPGRAYEQYF. CDR3 DNA: TGCGCCAGCAGCCAAGGTGGGCCAGGGAGGGCCTACGAGCAGTACTTC.